One and the same sample provided the 9 T cell receptor beta chains below, sequenced in a study of radiation and T cells in renal cell carcinoma. As to time point: baseline pretreatment blood. Documented treatment: 15 Gy SBRT to primary tumor, nephrectomy 4 weeks later. Assay used: immunoSEQ multiplex PCR; TCRdb lists only in-frame clones, some missing. The sample lists about 49,000 clones; 65% to 90% were seen once. The sample was blood, taken from a patient whose treatment included radiotherapy and nephrectomy. All receptors come from a woman in her 70s with renal cell carcinoma.

The gene calls are TRBV4-3 and TRBJ1-1; a weak D match, TRBD1 (5 bases). Trimming took 2 bases from V and 3 from J, leaving 10 bases between them. Germline values: CDR1 LGHNA, CDR2 YSLEER. The CDR3 length is 14 residues. In DNA form, the CDR3 reads TGCGCCAGCAGCCAATTACTGGGGGACACTGAAGCTTTCTTT. Protein sequence: CASSQLLGDTEAFF.

The chain combines TRBV4-1 with TRBJ2-6, with D unresolved. There are 15 residues in the CDR3. Trimming left V 1 base short and J 2 bases short, with 6 bases between. The V gene's germline CDR1 is MGHRA and CDR2 YSYEKL. The CDR3: CASSQGRAGANVLTF. In nucleotides, the CDR3 is TGCGCCAGCAGCCAAGGACGGGCTGGGGCCAACGTCCTGACTTTC.

The rearrangement links TRBV6-5 to TRBJ2-7; D is undetermined. Germline V gene lookup returns CDR1 MNHEY and CDR2 SVGAGI. The CDR3 runs to 14 residues. The ends were cut back, 6 bases at V and 0 bases at J, with 12 bases in the middle. CDR3 bases: TGTGCCAGCAGACTTAGCAGGACCTCCTACGAGCAGTACTTC. As protein: CASRLSRTSYEQYF.

This sequence joins TRBV9 and TRBJ2-5; 7 bases map to TRBD2. V gave up 0 bases and J gave up 4 bases; unmatched junction bases: 3. Germline assignment: CDR1 SGDLS and CDR2 YYNGEE. The CDR3 has 14 amino acids. The CDR3 coding sequence is TGTGCCAGCAGCGTAGGTCCTAGCGGAGAGACCCAGTACTTC. It encodes CASSVGPSGETQYF. Supplemented by reference TRBV9 and TRBJ2-5, the full variable domain reads DSGVTQTPKHLITATGQRVTLRCSPRSGDLSVYWYQQSLDQGLQFLIQYYNGEERAKGNILERFSAQQFPDLHSELNLSSLELGDSALYFCASSVGPSGETQYFGPGTRLLVL.

The chain links TRBV5-4 to TRBJ1-4; TRBD1 matches 8 bases. In germline, CDR1 is SGHNT, CDR2 YYREEE (reference sequence). The CDR3 extends over 16 amino acids. V trimming: 4 bases; J trimming: 7 bases; junction bases outside the gene matches: 12. The CDR3 sequence is CASSLTTGQGGEKLFF. The CDR3 DNA is TGTGCCAGCAGCCTAACTACTGGACAGGGAGGTGAAAAACTGTTTTTT.

This clone has a handful of counts. This sequence joins TRBV10-1 and TRBJ2-1; 15 nucleotides match TRBD2. CDR1 WNHNN and CDR2 SYGVQD come from the germline V gene (reference sequence). The trim removed 3 bases at V and 10 bases at J, leaving 19 bases unmatched. CDR3 length: 20 amino acids. Here the CDR3 reads CASSDRTSGREVCGLCEQFF. The CDR3 coding sequence is TGCGCCAGCAGTGACCGGACTAGCGGGAGGGAGGTTTGTGGACTTTGCGAGCAGTTCTTC.

The chain recombines TRBV5-1 with TRBJ2-7, with TRBD1 matching 7 bases. In germline, CDR1 is SGHRS, CDR2 YFSETQ. This CDR3 has 14 amino acids. Losses at the gene ends were 4 bases for V and 6 bases for J; bases not matched to a gene: 10. The CDR3 DNA reads as TGCGCCAGCAGCGATTCTACAGGGGTAGGCGAGCAGTACTTC. This gives the protein CASSDSTGVGEQYF. The full variable domain, completed using reference TRBV5-1 and TRBJ2-7, is KAGVTQTPRYLIKTRGQQVTLSCSPISGHRSVSWYQQTPGQGLQFLFEYFSETQRNKGNFPGRFSGRQFSNSRSEMNVSTLELGDSALYLCASSDSTGVGEQYFGPGTRLTVT.

This chain links TRBV29-1 with TRBJ1-2; D unresolved. The V end lost 6 bases, the J end lost 8 bases, and 19 bases lay between the germline ends. The germline gives CDR1 SQVTM, CDR2 ANQGSEA. The CDR3 totals 13 residues. CDR3 protein: CSVMMMGPGGYTF. Here the CDR3 DNA reads TGCAGCGTGATGATGATGGGTCCTGGCGGCTACACCTTC.

The chain combines TRBV5-1 with TRBJ1-2; D may be TRBD1 (6 bases). This CDR3 has 15 residues. Germline loops: CDR1 SGHRS, CDR2 YFSETQ. Trimming removed 4 bases from V and 4 bases from J, with 17 bases in between. CDR3: CASSPREGGPYGYTF. CDR3 DNA sequence: TGCGCCAGCAGCCCGAGGGAGGGGGGTCCCTATGGCTACACCTTC.